The 24 T cell receptor beta chains below come from one sample, sequenced in a study of human versus mouse CDR3 diversity and MHC coevolution. Measured with immunoSEQ multiplex PCR; TCRdb has only the in-frame clones, and not every one. The sample has tens of thousands of clones; about 94% are singletons. Sequencing input: naive CD4+ T cells from blood. The sample's subset: CD45RO-negative CD62L-positive naive CD4 T cells. The receptor source for this set is a person aged 30 to 69 in good health.

The V and J genes are TRBV19 and TRBJ2-1, with 7 bases lining up with TRBD1. This CDR3 has 16 amino acids. Trimming cost V 4 bases and J 1 base; bases outside gene matches: 7. Per the germline V gene, CDR1 is LNHDA and CDR2 is SQIVND (reference sequence). This CDR3 is CASSNYRDRSYNEQFF. CDR3 DNA sequence: TGTGCCAGTAGTAATTATCGGGACAGATCCTACAATGAGCAGTTCTTC.

This chain connects TRBV7-2 to TRBJ1-1, with 8 bases matching TRBD1. Per the germline V gene, CDR1 is SGHTA and CDR2 is FQGNSA. V was clipped by 1 base and J by 8 bases; unmatched bases: 0. The CDR3 spans 12 residues. The CDR3 is CASSLGDREAFF. The CDR3 region has the DNA TGTGCCAGCAGCTTAGGGGACAGGGAAGCTTTCTTT.

The rearrangement uses TRBV5-1 and TRBJ2-3; D is perhaps TRBD2 (6 bases). V was clipped by 4 bases and J by 0 bases, with 18 bases between them. CDR1 is SGHRS, CDR2 YFSETQ, per germline. The CDR3 runs 17 residues. The CDR3 region is CASSTAPASASTDTQYF. The DNA of the CDR3 is TGCGCCAGCAGCACGGCCCCTGCTAGCGCCAGCACAGATACGCAGTATTTT.

The chain has TRBV7-2 and TRBJ2-1; unclear D gene. The CDR3 consists of 12 residues. V was trimmed by 8 bases and J by 6 bases, leaving 11 bases between them. Germline V gene data show CDR1 as SGHTA and CDR2 as FQGNSA. CDR3 bases: TGTGCCAGCCACCCCTTGGCCAATGAGCAGTTCTTC. Its protein is CASHPLANEQFF.

The chain links TRBV7-9 to TRBJ1-1; 7 positions agree with TRBD1. Losses at the gene ends were 6 bases for V and 2 bases for J; bases not matched to a gene: 6. The length of the CDR3 is 14 residues. The germline CDR1 and CDR2 sequences are SEHNR and FQNEAQ (reference sequence). CDR3 sequence reads: CASRQGQLNTEAFF. CDR3 in DNA: TGTGCCAGCAGACAGGGACAGTTAAACACTGAAGCTTTCTTT.

The genes are TRBV5-1 and TRBJ2-1, with TRBD2 as a possible D gene (6 bases). This CDR3 comprises 15 residues. With 3 bases removed from V and 9 bases from J, the gap between germline ends came to 19 bases. The V gene's germline CDR1 is SGHRS and CDR2 YFSETQ. CDR3 loop: CASSYRLERDGEQFF. CDR3 nucleotides: TGCGCCAGCAGCTATCGACTAGAACGGGACGGTGAGCAGTTCTTC.

The chain combines TRBV15 with TRBJ2-7; 9 nucleotides match TRBD1. V lost 3 bases, J lost 6 bases, and 6 bases stayed unmatched. Germline V gene lookup returns CDR1 LNHNV and CDR2 YYDKDF (reference sequence). This CDR3 contains 14 residues. The CDR3 region is CATSRGQGPLEQYF. The CDR3 bases are TGTGCCACCAGCAGGGGACAGGGTCCCCTCGAGCAGTACTTC. Drawing the rest from reference TRBV15 and TRBJ2-7, the complete variable domain is DAMVIQNPRYQVTQFGKPVTLSCSQTLNHNVMYWYQQKSSQAPKLLFHYYDKDFNNEADTPDNFQSRRPNTSFCFLDIRSPGLGDTAMYLCATSRGQGPLEQYFGPGTRLTVT.

This clone was counted a few times. The V and J genes are TRBV6-6 and TRBJ1-5; D may be TRBD1 (6 bases). V was trimmed by 2 bases and J by 7 bases, leaving 9 bases between them. Germline CDR1 MNHNY, CDR2 SVGAGI (reference sequence). CDR3 length: 13 amino acids. The CDR3 region has the DNA TGTGCCAGCAGTTACAACAGGGAACAGCCCCAGCATTTT. This gives the protein CASSYNREQPQHF.

This chain joins TRBV30 and TRBJ2-3, with TRBD2 identical over 7 bases. J gave up 3 bases and V 0 bases, and 6 bases lay outside the gene matches. The CDR3 has 15 amino acids. Per the germline V gene, CDR1 is GTSNPN and CDR2 is SVGIG (reference sequence). CDR3 nucleotides: TGTGCCTGGAGTGTCGGGGGGAGAGTAACAGATACGCAGTATTTT. It translates to CAWSVGGRVTDTQYF.

CDR3 sequence: CASSMGRGSGNTIYF. In DNA, the CDR3 is TGTGCCAGTAGTATGGGCCGGGGTTCTGGAAACACCATATATTTT. The chain is built from TRBV19 and TRBJ1-3, with D uncertain. V lost 3 bases and J lost 1, with 10 bases in between. Germline lookup yields CDR1 LNHDA and CDR2 SQIVND (reference sequence). This CDR3 region has 15 residues.

This clone was picked up a small number of times. V usage is TRBV19 and J usage is TRBJ1-4; perhaps TRBD1 as D (6 bases). The CDR3 is 13 residues long. The germline V gene has CDR1 LNHDA and CDR2 SQIVND (reference sequence). Between the trimmed V and J ends, which lost 7 bases and 8 bases, there was a span of 14 bases. The chain's CDR3 is CASTRGLEEKLFF. The CDR3 DNA reads TGTGCCAGTACCAGGGGCTTGGAGGAAAAACTGTTTTTT.

This clone was observed once. The V call is TRBV6-1, the J call TRBJ2-2; D may be TRBD2 (5 bases). The CDR3 sequence is 13 residues long. Trimming removed 3 bases from V and 4 bases from J, with 6 bases in between. Germline loops: CDR1 MNHNS, CDR2 SASEGT. Written as DNA, the CDR3 is TGTGCCAGCAGTGAGCGGGTCACCGGGGAGCTGTTTTTT. Translation: CASSERVTGELFF.

J is TRBJ2-2 and V is TRBV7-3, with 7 positions matching TRBD1. CDR1 is SGHTA, CDR2 FQGTGA, per germline. CDR3 length: 15 residues. The V segment lost 4 bases and the J segment 1 base; nucleotides outside the gene matches: 3. CDR3 sequence: CASSSRTGNTGELFF. In DNA, the CDR3 is TGTGCCAGCAGCTCAAGGACAGGGAACACCGGGGAGCTGTTTTTT.

The chain has TRBV5-4 and TRBJ2-7; 10 nucleotides align to TRBD2. V lost 0 bases to trimming and J lost 3 bases; unmatched junction nucleotides: 3. The CDR3 runs 15 residues. The germline V gene encodes CDR1 SGHNT and CDR2 YYREEE (reference sequence). CDR3 residues: CASSLEGTSVYEQYF. As DNA, the CDR3 is TGTGCCAGCAGCTTGGAGGGGACTAGCGTCTACGAGCAGTACTTC.

The V call is TRBV19, the J call TRBJ1-5; TRBD1 is a possible D gene (5 bases). Germline V CDR1 and CDR2: LNHDA, SQIVND (reference sequence). The CDR3 contains 14 residues. Between the trimmed V and J ends, which lost 4 bases and 6 bases, there was a span of 13 bases. CDR3 sequence reads: CASSSQGPGQPQHF. The DNA of the CDR3 is TGTGCCAGTAGTAGCCAGGGCCCAGGTCAGCCCCAGCATTTT.

The chain links TRBV18 to TRBJ1-5; 12 positions match TRBD1. Trimming at V came to 5 bases and at J to 0 bases, leaving 5 bases not matched to a gene. Germline loops: CDR1 KGHSH, CDR2 LQKENI. The CDR3 length is 17 residues. CDR3 DNA: TGTGCCAGCTCAGAACGGGACAGGGGGCTTAGCAATCAGCCCCAGCATTTT. It is translated as CASSERDRGLSNQPQHF.

The chain joins TRBV7-9 to TRBJ1-2; D gene uncertain. This CDR3 contains 12 residues. Germline CDR1 SEHNR, CDR2 FQNEAQ (reference sequence). The V gene lost 1 base and the J gene lost 7 bases, with 7 bases spanning the gap. As DNA, the CDR3 is TGTGCCAGCAGCTTAGTCTCTCGTGGCTACACCTTC. Its translation: CASSLVSRGYTF. The full variable domain, its missing parts supplied by reference TRBV7-9 and TRBJ1-2, is DTGVSQNPRHKITKRGQNVTFRCDPISEHNRLYWYRQTLGQGPEFLTYFQNEAQLEKSRLLSDRFSAERPKGSFSTLEIQRTEQGDSAMYLCASSLVSRGYTFGSGTRLTVV.

A word on this clone: An end of the junction does not agree with germline; a read error may underlie this. This chain links TRBV7-6 with TRBJ2-1; D gene unclear. This CDR3 contains 11 residues. Germline CDR1 reads SGHVS; CDR2 reads FNYEAQ. The CDR3 DNA reads as TGTGCCAGCAGCTCCGACAATGAGCAGTTCTTC. Its protein is CASSSDNEQFF. Full variable domain (outside the CDR3, taken from reference TRBV7-6 and TRBJ2-1): GAGVSQSPRYKVTKRGQDVALRCDPISGHVSLYWYRQALGQGPEFLTYFNYEAQQDKSGLPNDRFSAERPEGSISTLTIQRTEQRDSAMYRCASSSDNEQFFGPGTRLTVL.

This chain joins TRBV11-2 and TRBJ1-2, with 9 bases identical to TRBD1. Germline CDR1 is SGHAT and CDR2 is FQNNGV. This CDR3 has 14 residues. After removal of 4 bases from V and 3 bases from J, the junction contained 3 bases not matched to a gene. The CDR3 loop reads CASSSTGGHYGYTF. The CDR3 bases are TGTGCCAGCAGCTCGACAGGGGGGCACTATGGCTACACCTTC.

The CDR3 region is CASSPDRRWTGRYYGYTF. The CDR3 nucleotides read TGTGCCAGCAGTCCAGACCGCAGGTGGACAGGGAGATACTATGGCTACACCTTC. The chain couples TRBV2 to TRBJ1-2; 8 nucleotides match TRBD1. V lost 5 bases to trimming and J lost 3 bases; unmatched junction nucleotides: 17. This CDR3 comprises 18 residues. Germline CDR1 is SNHLY and CDR2 is FYNNEI.

The genes are TRBV29-1 and TRBJ2-7; 9 bases are shared with TRBD1. This CDR3 has 13 amino acids. V gave up 7 bases and J gave up 4 bases; unmatched junction bases: 8. CDR1 and CDR2 from the germline V gene are SQVTM and ANQGSEA. The CDR3 loop reads CSALGQGQYEQYF. The DNA of the CDR3 is TGCAGCGCCCTCGGACAGGGGCAATACGAGCAGTACTTC.

The genes are TRBV28 and TRBJ2-4; D remains unclear. The germline CDR1 and CDR2 sequences are MDHEN and SYDVKM. The CDR3 covers 16 residues. Trimming shortened V by 6 bases and J by 2 bases, and 17 bases separated the two germline ends. The chain's CDR3 is CASSPGSAVSKNIQYF. The CDR3 DNA reads TGTGCCAGCAGCCCAGGTTCTGCCGTCTCCAAAAACATTCAGTACTTC.

This chain connects TRBV18 to TRBJ1-1; no reliable D call. The germline CDR1 and CDR2 sequences are KGHSH and LQKENI. This CDR3 is 15 amino acids long. The V gene lost 6 bases and the J gene lost 0 bases, with 14 bases spanning the gap. DNA for the CDR3: TGTGCCAGCTCCTCGACATCCCCGATGAACACTGAAGCTTTCTTT. Translating it yields CASSSTSPMNTEAFF.

Details on this clone: In the same sample, other DNA sequences code for this CDR3. The chain carries TRBV9 and TRBJ2-1, with D uncertain. V shed 4 bases and J shed 9 bases, with 11 bases lying between them. CDR3 length: 12 residues. Germline lookup yields CDR1 SGDLS and CDR2 YYNGEE. CDR3 protein: CASSPGGIEQFF. The CDR3 DNA follows: TGTGCCAGCAGCCCGGGTGGTATTGAGCAGTTCTTC.